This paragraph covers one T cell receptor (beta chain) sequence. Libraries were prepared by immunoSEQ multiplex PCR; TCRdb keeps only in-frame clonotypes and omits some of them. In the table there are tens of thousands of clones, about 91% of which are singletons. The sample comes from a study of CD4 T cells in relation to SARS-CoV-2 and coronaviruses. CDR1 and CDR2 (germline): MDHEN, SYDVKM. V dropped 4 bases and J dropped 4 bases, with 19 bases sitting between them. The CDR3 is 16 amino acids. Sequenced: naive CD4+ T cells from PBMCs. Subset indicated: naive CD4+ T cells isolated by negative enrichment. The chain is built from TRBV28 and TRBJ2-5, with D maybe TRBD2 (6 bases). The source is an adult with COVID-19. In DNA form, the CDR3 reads TGTGCCAGCAGTTACGGGGAGGTCGGCAGGCGAGAGACCCAGTACTTC. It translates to CASSYGEVGRRETQYF.